The 7 T cell receptor beta chains reported below all come from one sample, sequenced in a study of T cells in Graves' hyperthyroidism and ophthalmopathy. There were TCR beta CDR3 regions amplified from RNA transcripts. In the first-round RT-PCR of the TCR CDR3, the HTBI primer set was used. Each CDR3 protein gets one entry after TCRdb re-called the multiplex PCR reads with MiXCR. The repertoire has hundreds of thousands of distinct CDR3 sequences, 15% to 20% of them found once; the top ten carry 47%. The sample taken for sequencing was blood. These receptors all stem from a man in his forties with Graves' ophthalmopathy.

This clonotype appeared a few times. This sequence joins TRBV12-3 or TRBV12-4 and TRBJ2-5; 11 nucleotides match TRBD2. CDR3 length equals 14 residues. With V trimmed by 6 bases and J by 7 bases, 7 bases remained unmatched. The CDR3 sequence is CASSISGRAGTQYF. CDR3 coding DNA: TGTGCCAGCAGCATTAGCGGGAGGGCAGGGACCCAGTACTTC.

The chain has TRBV27 and TRBJ1-1, with D unclear. Trimming took off 7 bases at V and 4 bases at J, with 10 bases between the two ends. Germline V gives CDR1 MNHEY, CDR2 SMNVEV (reference sequence). The CDR3 totals 12 residues. This CDR3 is CASISLGTEAFF. The CDR3 coding sequence is TGTGCCAGCATATCCCTGGGCACTGAAGCTTTCTTT.

The V call is TRBV19, the J call TRBJ1-1; no clear D gene. Germline-derived CDR1 and CDR2 are LNHDA and SQIVND (reference sequence). V lost 5 bases and J lost 3, with 10 bases in between. The CDR3 covers 13 residues. The CDR3 protein is CASSLYGDTEAFF. CDR3 DNA: TGTGCCAGTAGTCTATACGGGGACACTGAAGCTTTCTTT.

This clonotype was found many times. J is TRBJ2-1 and V is TRBV11-2; perhaps TRBD2 as D (6 bases). Germline CDR1 SGHAT, CDR2 FQNNGV. The V end lost 2 bases, the J end lost 9 bases, and 20 bases lay between the germline ends. There are 16 residues in the CDR3. In DNA, the CDR3 is TGTGCCAGCAGCTTATTACGCGCGGGGCGGCTTCTTGAGCAGTTCTTC. It is translated as CASSLLRAGRLLEQFF.

This clonotype was recorded a few times. This chain uses TRBV11-2 with TRBJ1-6; no definite D call. Trimming took 2 bases from V and 8 from J, leaving 7 bases between them. The CDR3 has 13 amino acids. Germline CDR1 reads SGHAT; CDR2 reads FQNNGV. The CDR3 sequence is CASSLTVYSPLHF. CDR3 bases: TGTGCCAGCAGCTTAACCGTGTATTCACCCCTCCACTTT.

This clonotype was seen ten or more times. The genes are TRBV7-2 and TRBJ2-1; the match to TRBD2 covers 10 bases. J lost 6 bases, V lost 5 bases, and 4 bases had no gene match. This CDR3 has 14 residues. Germline CDR1 and CDR2: SGHTA and FQGNSA. The CDR3 DNA reads TGTGCCAGCAGCAAAAGCGGGAGGGCCAATGAGCAGTTCTTC. It codes for CASSKSGRANEQFF.

This clonotype has a count of ten or more. The rearrangement joins TRBV12-3 or TRBV12-4 to TRBJ2-1; the match to TRBD1 covers 7 bases. CDR3 length: 16 amino acids. Losses at the gene ends were 2 bases for V and 7 bases for J; bases not matched to a gene: 11. The CDR3, as DNA: TGTGCCAGCAGTTTATGGGCGACAGGGAGTAGGAATGAGCAGTTCTTC. As protein: CASSLWATGSRNEQFF.